These 18 T cell receptor beta chains originate from one sample sequenced in a study of T cell clones after liver transplantation. Sequencing was performed with immunoSEQ multiplex PCR; in TCRdb, only in-frame clones are kept and a portion is missing. The data show 45,000 to 60,000 clones, 70% seen once. The sample in question was CD4+ T cells from blood, obtained at the approximately 16-month timepoint. These receptors all stem from a human patient who received a liver transplant. The graft donor may account for some of the T cells.

The V gene is TRBV7-6, the J gene TRBJ2-1; 8 positions agree with TRBD2. Germline CDR1 SGHVS, CDR2 FNYEAQ. The CDR3 has 17 amino acids. V lost 0 bases to trimming and J lost 3 bases; unmatched junction nucleotides: 7. CDR3 nucleotides: TGTGCCAGCAGCTTAGCGCCGGATAGCGGGAACTACAATGAGCAGTTCTTC. As protein: CASSLAPDSGNYNEQFF.

This clone was recorded once. V usage is TRBV2 and J usage is TRBJ1-5, with D possibly being TRBD1 (5 bases). Germline-derived CDR1 and CDR2 are SNHLY and FYNNEI. With 3 bases removed from V and 5 bases from J, the gap between germline ends came to 17 bases. The CDR3 length is 16 residues. CDR3 sequence: CASSDLQGIIYQPQHF. The DNA of the CDR3 is TGTGCCAGCAGTGATCTCCAGGGAATTATTTATCAGCCCCAGCATTTT.

V and J are TRBV7-7 and TRBJ2-5; D possibly corresponds to TRBD1 (5 bases). Germline V lookup: CDR1 SSHAT, CDR2 FNYEAQ (reference sequence). V was cut by 8 bases and J by 2 bases, with 12 bases left in between. The CDR3 loop spans 13 amino acids. As DNA, the CDR3 is TGTGCCAGCTCCCAGGGCTTACAAGAGACCCAGTACTTC. Amino acid sequence: CASSQGLQETQYF.

There are a few counts of this clone. This sequence joins TRBV2 and TRBJ1-4; D uncertain. CDR3 length equals 14 residues. Trimming removed 4 bases from V and 4 bases from J, with 10 bases in between. CDR1 and CDR2 from the germline V gene are SNHLY and FYNNEI. CDR3 in amino acids: CASSGTAFNEKLFF. The CDR3 DNA reads as TGTGCCAGCAGTGGAACAGCCTTTAATGAAAAACTGTTTTTT.

The CDR3 bases are TGTGCCAGCAGTGACGGTGAGGGGGACGAGCAGTTCTTC. It yields the protein CASSDGEGDEQFF. The rearrangement joins TRBV6-4 to TRBJ2-1, with D possibly matching TRBD1 (6 bases). Germline CDR1 is MRHNA and CDR2 is SNTAGT. This CDR3 has 13 amino acids. Trimming pared 2 bases from V and 10 bases from J, leaving 12 bases between.

The V gene is TRBV28, the J gene TRBJ1-2; 7 nucleotides line up with TRBD1. This CDR3 has 14 amino acids. V shed 7 bases and J 6 bases; nucleotides not matched to a gene: 11. Germline CDR1 and CDR2: MDHEN and SYDVKM. For the CDR3, the DNA is TGTGCCAGCATATCCGGATCAGGGGGAGATGGCTACACCTTC. Amino acids: CASISGSGGDGYTF.

This chain connects TRBV19 to TRBJ2-3; D gene ambiguous. The V gene lost 4 bases and the J gene lost 0 bases, with 17 bases spanning the gap. The CDR3 is 17 residues long. Germline V CDR1 and CDR2: LNHDA, SQIVND (reference sequence). CDR3 residues: CASSRGRTPVSTDTQYF. CDR3 nucleotides: TGTGCCAGTAGTAGGGGTCGGACCCCTGTTAGCACAGATACGCAGTATTTT.

V usage is TRBV5-6 and J usage is TRBJ2-7, with 8 bases lining up with TRBD1. This CDR3 is built from 15 residues. With 4 bases clipped from V and 2 bases from J, the junction kept 8 bases outside the gene matches. Germline V lookup: CDR1 SGHDT, CDR2 YYEEEE. CDR3 in amino acids: CASSISRGRPYEQYV. The CDR3 nucleotides are TGTGCCAGCAGCATATCCAGGGGGCGGCCCTACGAGCAGTACGTC.

This clone is termed medium-sized. This chain connects TRBV2 to TRBJ2-7; D ambiguous. This CDR3 region has 14 residues. V was trimmed by 3 bases and J by 0 bases, leaving 9 bases between them. The germline CDR1 and CDR2 sequences are SNHLY and FYNNEI. The CDR3 loop reads CASSENHSSYEQYF. In DNA, the CDR3 is TGTGCCAGCAGTGAGAATCATAGCTCCTACGAGCAGTACTTC.

This CDR3 reads CASSLAGGEKLFF. The CDR3 DNA reads as TGCGCCAGCAGCTTGGCCGGGGGTGAAAAACTGTTTTTT. The chain joins TRBV5-1 to TRBJ1-4; D may be TRBD1 (5 bases). The V gene lost 0 bases and the J gene lost 7 bases, with 7 bases spanning the gap. This CDR3 region has 13 residues. CDR1 is SGHRS and CDR2 is YFSETQ in the germline V gene. The complete variable domain, with remaining parts taken from reference TRBV5-1 and TRBJ1-4, reads KAGVTQTPRYLIKTRGQQVTLSCSPISGHRSVSWYQQTPGQGLQFLFEYFSETQRNKGNFPGRFSGRQFSNSRSEMNVSTLELGDSALYLCASSLAGGEKLFFGSGTQLSVL.

The V gene is TRBV2, the J gene TRBJ1-3; possibly TRBD1 for D (5 bases). The CDR3 is 14 residues long. Germline-derived CDR1 and CDR2 are SNHLY and FYNNEI. V shed 9 bases and J shed 3 bases, with 15 bases lying between them. Here the CDR3 reads CASYRGASGNTIYF. The CDR3 DNA reads TGTGCCAGTTACCGGGGCGCAAGTGGAAACACCATATATTTT. The full variable domain, its missing parts supplied by reference TRBV2 and TRBJ1-3, is EPEVTQTPSHQVTQMGQEVILRCVPISNHLYFYWYRQILGQKVEFLVSFYNNEISEKSEIFDDQFSVERPDGSNFTLKIRSTKLEDSAMYFCASYRGASGNTIYFGEGSWLTVV.

This sequence joins TRBV11-2 and TRBJ1-2, with 7 bases that match TRBD1. The trim removed 4 bases at V and 4 bases at J, leaving 12 bases unmatched. Germline-derived CDR1 and CDR2 are SGHAT and FQNNGV. The length of the CDR3 is 16 residues. The CDR3 bases are TGTGCCAGCAGCTCGTGGACAGGTACTACTATCTATGGCTACACCTTC. Protein: CASSSWTGTTIYGYTF.

The chain couples TRBV2 to TRBJ1-5; TRBD1 might be the D (6 bases). Germline loops: CDR1 SNHLY, CDR2 FYNNEI. V dropped 6 bases and J dropped 6 bases, with 15 bases sitting between them. The CDR3 length is 14 residues. The CDR3 DNA is TGTGCCAGCAGCGACGACAGGTGGCGTCAGCCCCAGCATTTT. Protein sequence: CASSDDRWRQPQHF.

The genes are TRBV11-3 and TRBJ1-2; 10 bases are shared with TRBD1. Germline CDR1 is SGHNT and CDR2 is YENEEA. Unmatched junction bases numbered 15, after V lost 5 bases and J lost 6 bases. This CDR3 is 17 amino acids long. The CDR3 is CASSATEGQGRWNGYTF. In DNA form, the CDR3 reads TGTGCCAGCAGCGCAACAGAGGGACAGGGGAGGTGGAATGGCTACACCTTC. The variable domain in full, with the rest retrieved from reference TRBV11-3 and TRBJ1-2, is EAGVVQSPRYKIIEKKQPVAFWCNPISGHNTLYWYLQNLGQGPELLIRYENEEAVDDSQLPKDRFSAERLKGVDSTLKIQPAELGDSAVYLCASSATEGQGRWNGYTFGSGTRLTVV.

The table lists this clone with a few counts. This chain uses TRBV11-2 with TRBJ2-7; D ambiguous. In germline, CDR1 is SGHAT, CDR2 FQNNGV. The CDR3 covers 14 residues. V lost 2 bases and J 7 bases, leaving 15 bases between the germline ends. CDR3 sequence reads: CASSLTGRSREQYF. The CDR3 DNA follows: TGTGCCAGCAGCTTAACGGGCAGGAGCCGGGAGCAGTACTTC.

The chain combines TRBV29-1 with TRBJ2-5; 12 positions match TRBD1. V was pared by 4 bases and J by 5 bases, with 8 bases of the junction left unmatched. Per germline, CDR1 SQVTM and CDR2 ANQGSEA. This CDR3 is 15 amino acids long. The CDR3 loop reads CSVALGTGGGETQYF. The CDR3 DNA is TGCAGCGTTGCCCTTGGGACAGGGGGCGGGGAGACCCAGTACTTC.

The genes are TRBV5-1 and TRBJ2-5; 7 positions agree with TRBD1. Per germline, CDR1 SGHRS and CDR2 YFSETQ. CDR3 length: 15 residues. V dropped 4 bases and J dropped 1; count of bases not matched to a gene: 7. The CDR3 spells CASSIQGFFQETQYF. For the CDR3, the DNA is TGCGCCAGCAGCATACAGGGGTTCTTCCAAGAGACCCAGTACTTC.

The chain couples TRBV27 to TRBJ2-7; 8 positions match TRBD1. The CDR3 extends over 18 amino acids. Losses at the gene ends were 2 bases for V and 2 bases for J; bases not matched to a gene: 14. Germline values: CDR1 MNHEY, CDR2 SMNVEV (reference sequence). The CDR3 DNA reads TGTGCCAGCAGTTTAAGACAGGGGATAAGGTCCACTCCCTACGAGCAGTACTTC. Residues: CASSLRQGIRSTPYEQYF.